These 15 T cell receptor beta chains came from one sample sequenced in a study of T cells in Graves' hyperthyroidism and ophthalmopathy. Amplification yielded TCR beta CDR3 regions, with RNA transcripts as the source. The TCR CDR3 first-round RT-PCR relied on the HTBI primer set. One entry per CDR3 protein results from TCRdb running MiXCR on the multiplex PCR reads. The sample records about 410,000 distinct CDR3 sequences, about 15% being singletons. Sequences were obtained from blood. The receptors were sampled from a man younger than 35 with Graves' ophthalmopathy.

The chain is built from TRBV20-1 and TRBJ1-4; the D gene is possibly TRBD1 (5 bases). Germline V gene data show CDR1 as DFQATT and CDR2 as SNEGSKA (reference sequence). The CDR3 consists of 19 residues. The V gene lost 3 bases and the J gene lost 1 base, with 24 bases spanning the gap. CDR3 region: CSASLSGPLGRVTNEKLFF. The CDR3 nucleotides are TGCAGTGCTAGCCTCTCAGGGCCCTTAGGTCGGGTAACTAATGAAAAACTGTTTTTT.

In this sample, this clonotype turned up a few times. The chain has TRBV6-1 and TRBJ2-2; TRBD2 matches at 11 bases. The V segment lost 5 bases and the J segment 4 bases; nucleotides outside the gene matches: 6. CDR3 length: 16 residues. Per germline, CDR1 MNHNS and CDR2 SASEGT. The CDR3 region is CASSPMTSGATGELFF. The CDR3 region has the DNA TGTGCCAGCAGTCCCATGACTAGCGGGGCCACCGGGGAGCTGTTTTTT.

This clonotype has a count of ten or more. The chain uses TRBV3-1 and TRBJ1-3; 7 bases are shared with TRBD1. V gave up 5 bases and J gave up 8 bases; unmatched junction bases: 9. The CDR3 runs to 14 residues. Germline V gene lookup returns CDR1 LGHDT and CDR2 YNNKEL (reference sequence). Here the CDR3 reads CASSFRQGRDTIYF. CDR3 nucleotides: TGTGCCAGCAGCTTTCGACAGGGACGGGACACCATATATTTT. Full variable domain (missing parts from reference TRBV3-1 and TRBJ1-3): DTAVSQTPKYLVTQMGNDKSIKCEQNLGHDTMYWYKQDSKKFLKIMFSYNNKELIINETVPNRFSPKSPDKAHLNLHINSLELGDSAVYFCASSFRQGRDTIYFGEGSWLTVV.

This clonotype has a handful of counts. This chain joins TRBV2 and TRBJ2-5; D is unclear. Germline CDR1 SNHLY, CDR2 FYNNEI. The CDR3 runs to 12 residues. Trimming cost V 3 bases and J 0 bases, with 2 bases left between them. CDR3 coding DNA: TGTGCCAGCAGTGAGTACCAAGAGACCCAGTACTTC. This gives the protein CASSEYQETQYF.

This clonotype was detected ten times or more. The J gene is TRBJ1-4, the V gene TRBV3-1; TRBD1 matches 7 bases. V lost 4 bases and J lost 3; bases outside the gene matches: 8. Germline assignment: CDR1 LGHDT and CDR2 YNNKEL (reference sequence). This CDR3 spans 16 amino acids. In DNA, the CDR3 is TGTGCCAGCAGCCCCAATTGGGGGACAGCTAATGAAAAACTGTTTTTT. The encoded protein is CASSPNWGTANEKLFF.

This clonotype has a count of ten or more. The chain links TRBV6-1 to TRBJ2-5; D not certain. Looked up from germline, CDR1 is MNHNS and CDR2 is SASEGT. The CDR3 covers 15 residues. V dropped 5 bases and J dropped 2 bases, with 15 bases sitting between them. CDR3 amino acids: CASSYQALAQETQYF. The CDR3 DNA sequence: TGTGCCAGCAGTTACCAGGCCTTGGCGCAAGAGACCCAGTACTTC.

This clonotype has more than one count but fewer than ten. The chain carries TRBV25-1 and TRBJ1-2; D uncertain. CDR1 MGHDK and CDR2 SYGVNS come from the germline V gene. V gave up 2 bases and J gave up 4 bases, with 11 bases separating them. The length of the CDR3 is 14 residues. The DNA for the CDR3 is TGTGCCAGCAGTGAAGACGGGAGGTCCTATGGCTACACCTTC. Residues: CASSEDGRSYGYTF.

V usage is TRBV4-2 and J usage is TRBJ2-1; TRBD2 agrees at 13 bases. Losses at the gene ends were 5 bases for V and 6 bases for J; bases not matched to a gene: 10. Germline lookup yields CDR1 LGHNA and CDR2 YNFKEQ. This CDR3 spans 17 amino acids. In DNA, the CDR3 is TGTGCCAGCAGCGGGACTAGCGGGACGATCGGGCCCAATGAGCAGTTCTTC. Its protein product is CASSGTSGTIGPNEQFF.

This clonotype was counted many times. This sequence joins TRBV6-1 and TRBJ1-1; 8 bases agree with TRBD1. The CDR3 has 14 amino acids. Germline lookup yields CDR1 MNHNS and CDR2 SASEGT. V was pared by 5 bases and J by 4 bases, with 6 bases of the junction left unmatched. In nucleotides, the CDR3 is TGTGCCAGCAGTTTAGGACAGGGTGTCACTGAAGCTTTCTTT. Encoded protein: CASSLGQGVTEAFF.

The table lists this clonotype with many counts. V and J are TRBV2 and TRBJ2-3; 7 bases line up with TRBD1. CDR3 size: 15 residues. Germline V lookup: CDR1 SNHLY, CDR2 FYNNEI. The V segment lost 5 bases and the J segment 4 bases; nucleotides outside the gene matches: 9. CDR3 nucleotides: TGTGCCAGCAGTAGAAAGGGGGCTGGGCCAGATACGCAGTATTTT. This encodes CASSRKGAGPDTQYF.

This clonotype was counted at least ten times. The chain carries TRBV6-1 and TRBJ1-2; D possibly corresponds to TRBD1 (5 bases). The CDR3 is 13 amino acids. V was cut by 5 bases and J by 6 bases, with 13 bases left in between. The V gene's germline CDR1 is MNHNS and CDR2 SASEGT. The CDR3 protein is CASSQAGGDGYTF. The CDR3 DNA reads as TGTGCCAGCAGTCAGGCCGGGGGGGATGGCTACACCTTC.

In its sample, this clonotype was seen many times. The gene calls are TRBV15 and TRBJ2-5; the D gene is possibly TRBD1 (6 bases). The V gene lost 8 bases and the J gene lost 4 bases, with 20 bases spanning the gap. This CDR3 is built from 15 residues. The V gene's germline CDR1 is LNHNV and CDR2 YYDKDF (reference sequence). CDR3 region: CATHSVGNRVETQYF. The DNA for the CDR3 is TGTGCCACCCATTCGGTCGGGAACAGGGTAGAGACCCAGTACTTC. Based on the CDR3 plus reference TRBV15 and TRBJ2-5, the full variable domain is DAMVIQNPRYQVTQFGKPVTLSCSQTLNHNVMYWYQQKSSQAPKLLFHYYDKDFNNEADTPDNFQSRRPNTSFCFLDIRSPGLGDTAMYLCATHSVGNRVETQYFGPGTRLLVL.

This clonotype was recorded at least ten times. V gene TRBV24-1 combines with J gene TRBJ2-3, with D unclear. This CDR3 has 15 amino acids. Germline-derived CDR1 and CDR2 are KGHDR and SFDVKD. Trimming shortened V by 4 bases and J by 4 bases, and 14 bases separated the two germline ends. The CDR3 sequence: CATSDDWASPDTQYF. CDR3 nucleotide sequence: TGTGCCACCAGTGACGATTGGGCCAGCCCAGATACGCAGTATTTT.

This clonotype was counted many times. DNA of the CDR3: TGTGCCTATAACGAGCAGTTCTTC. It yields the protein CAYNEQFF. The chain is built from TRBV30 and TRBJ2-1, with D unclear. V was trimmed by 7 bases and J by 10 bases, leaving 5 bases between them. Germline CDR1 and CDR2: GTSNPN and SVGIG (reference sequence). The CDR3 has 8 residues.

This clonotype was seen a few times. The chain recombines TRBV2 with TRBJ2-1; D unresolved. The germline gives CDR1 SNHLY, CDR2 FYNNEI. CDR3 length: 15 amino acids. Trimming took off 6 bases at V and 7 bases at J, with 19 bases between the two ends. The CDR3 here is CASRRRAALGNEQFF. The CDR3 nucleotides are TGTGCCAGCAGGAGGAGAGCCGCCTTAGGAAATGAGCAGTTCTTC.